These 23 T cell receptor beta chains were sequenced from one sample in a study of T cells after yellow fever vaccination. MiXCR was run by TCRdb on the 5' RACE reads, yielding one entry per CDR3 protein. The sample shows 120,000 or so distinct CDR3 sequences, roughly 15% of them seen only once. Material: CD8+ T cells sorted from PBMCs, obtained 5 days after the yellow fever booster vaccination. The receptors were sampled from a man aged 18 to 30 who received the YFV17D yellow fever vaccine.

The chain has TRBV27 and TRBJ2-5; D is perhaps TRBD1 or TRBD2 (6 bases each). This CDR3 has 14 residues. V shed 4 bases and J shed 2 bases, with 11 bases lying between them. Looked up from germline, CDR1 is MNHEY and CDR2 is SMNVEV (reference sequence). CDR3 in amino acids: CASSSLGGQETQYF. CDR3 bases: TGTGCCAGCAGTTCCCTAGGGGGGCAAGAGACCCAGTACTTC.

This clonotype was observed a few times. This chain joins TRBV4-1 and TRBJ1-5; D possibly corresponds to TRBD1 (5 bases). Germline lookup yields CDR1 MGHRA and CDR2 YSYEKL. The V and J ends lost 0 bases and 1 base respectively, with 13 bases between them. The CDR3 consists of 17 residues. The CDR3 protein is CASSQERLGGSNQPQHF. CDR3 DNA: TGCGCCAGCAGCCAAGAAAGATTGGGGGGGAGCAATCAGCCCCAGCATTTT.

This clonotype was found a few times. The chain joins TRBV25-1 to TRBJ2-2; D is possibly TRBD1 (6 bases). There are 13 residues in the CDR3. The germline CDR1 and CDR2 sequences are MGHDK and SYGVNS. Trimming cost V 4 bases and J 7 bases, with 10 bases left between them. CDR3 region: CASSAQGVGELFF. The DNA of the CDR3 is TGTGCCAGCAGTGCACAGGGTGTCGGGGAGCTGTTTTTT.

The chain uses TRBV7-8 and TRBJ2-1; 8 nucleotides match TRBD2. After removal of 1 base from V and 3 bases from J, the junction contained 5 bases not matched to a gene. This CDR3 has 16 residues. Germline loops: CDR1 SGHVS, CDR2 FQNEAQ. CDR3 sequence (DNA): TGTGCCAGCAGCTTAGAGGCGGGGGGTATCTACAATGAGCAGTTCTTC. It specifies CASSLEAGGIYNEQFF. Combining the CDR3 with reference TRBV7-8 and TRBJ2-1 gives the whole variable domain GAGVSQSPRYKVAKRGQDVALRCDPISGHVSLFWYQQALGQGPEFLTYFQNEAQLDKSGLPSDRFFAERPEGSVSTLKIQRTQQEDSAVYLCASSLEAGGIYNEQFFGPGTRLTVL.

The rearrangement links TRBV12-3 or TRBV12-4 to TRBJ1-2, with no clear D. This CDR3 contains 14 residues. The V gene lost 5 bases and the J gene lost 3 bases, with 13 bases spanning the gap. DNA for the CDR3: TGTGCCAGCAGTATAAAGGACGGTTACTATGGCTACACCTTC. Amino acids: CASSIKDGYYGYTF.

The CDR3 coding sequence is TGTGCCAGCCAAGACAGGGAGTTATCTGAAGCTTTCTTT. It is translated as CASQDRELSEAFF. The chain combines TRBV2 with TRBJ1-1, with 7 nucleotides matching TRBD1. The CDR3 is 13 residues long. Per germline, CDR1 SNHLY and CDR2 FYNNEI. The V gene end was trimmed by 8 bases and the J gene end by 6 bases; junction bases not matched to a gene: 9.

The V gene is TRBV7-9, the J gene TRBJ2-1; 7 positions match TRBD1. V dropped 4 bases and J dropped 7; count of bases not matched to a gene: 7. This CDR3 is built from 14 residues. The germline V gene has CDR1 SEHNR and CDR2 FQNEAQ (reference sequence). The CDR3, as DNA: TGTGCCAGCAGCTCCCCGACAGGGCGGAATGAGCAGTTCTTC. It translates to CASSSPTGRNEQFF.

The gene calls are TRBV6-5 and TRBJ1-5; 11 bases match TRBD1. CDR3 size: 15 residues. V was pared by 6 bases and J by 4 bases, with 5 bases of the junction left unmatched. Germline loops: CDR1 MNHEY, CDR2 SVGAGI. CDR3 region: CASRLGTGGNQPQHF. The CDR3 DNA reads TGTGCCAGCAGACTCGGGACAGGGGGTAATCAGCCCCAGCATTTT.

This clonotype was counted only a few times. The chain has TRBV3-1 and TRBJ2-7, with D hard to call. The CDR3 is 14 residues long. V shed 0 bases and J shed 11 bases, with 17 bases lying between them. The germline V gene has CDR1 LGHDT and CDR2 YNNKEL (reference sequence). CDR3 sequence reads: CASSQERRPLQEYF. The CDR3 region has the DNA TGTGCCAGCAGCCAAGAAAGACGGCCGCTTCAGGAGTACTTC.

This clonotype appeared a few times. This chain uses TRBV7-8 with TRBJ2-1; possible D gene TRBD1, 5 bases. Germline loops: CDR1 SGHVS, CDR2 FQNEAQ. Trimming took off 2 bases at V and 1 base at J, with 9 bases between the two ends. The CDR3 has 15 residues. CDR3 bases: TGTGCCAGCAGCTTATTACAGGCTTCCTACAATGAGCAGTTCTTC. Its translation: CASSLLQASYNEQFF. The variable domain in full, completed from reference TRBV7-8 and TRBJ2-1, reads GAGVSQSPRYKVAKRGQDVALRCDPISGHVSLFWYQQALGQGPEFLTYFQNEAQLDKSGLPSDRFFAERPEGSVSTLKIQRTQQEDSAVYLCASSLLQASYNEQFFGPGTRLTVL.

In its sample, this clonotype was seen a few times. V and J are TRBV6-2 or TRBV6-3 and TRBJ2-3; D ambiguous. The germline V and J ends were trimmed by 6 bases and 2 bases, with 15 bases remaining between them. From germline, CDR1 is MNHEY and CDR2 SVGEGT. CDR3 length equals 15 residues. CDR3 sequence: CASSAPQLLTDTQYF. CDR3 in DNA: TGTGCCAGCAGCGCCCCACAACTACTCACAGATACGCAGTATTTT.

V and J are TRBV7-9 and TRBJ1-1, with TRBD1 identical over 8 bases. From germline, CDR1 is SEHNR and CDR2 FQNEAQ (reference sequence). The CDR3 length is 14 residues. J was trimmed by 1 base and V by 6 bases; bases with no gene match: 4. The CDR3 reads CASRSTGGNTEAFF. CDR3 coding DNA: TGTGCCAGCAGATCCACAGGGGGGAACACTGAAGCTTTCTTT.

The gene calls are TRBV20-1 and TRBJ2-5; maybe TRBD2 (5 bases). The V end was cut by 0 bases, the J end by 2 bases, with 13 bases between. This CDR3 is 15 amino acids long. From germline, CDR1 is DFQATT and CDR2 SNEGSKA (reference sequence). In nucleotides, the CDR3 is TGCAGTGCTAGAGAGCCAGCGGTGGGTCAAGAGACCCAGTACTTC. Its protein product is CSAREPAVGQETQYF.

The chain couples TRBV7-3 to TRBJ2-2; D is ambiguous. V was shortened by 8 bases and J by 1 base, with 8 bases between the two germline ends. Germline assignment: CDR1 SGHTA and CDR2 FQGTGA. The CDR3 runs to 13 residues. CDR3 coding DNA: TGTGCCAGCGGTGGCGGGAACACCGGGGAGCTGTTTTTT. The encoded protein is CASGGGNTGELFF. Full variable domain (outside the CDR3, taken from reference TRBV7-3 and TRBJ2-2): GAGVSQTPSNKVTEKGKYVELRCDPISGHTALYWYRQSLGQGPEFLIYFQGTGAADDSGLPNDRFFAVRPEGSVSTLKIQRTERGDSAVYLCASGGGNTGELFFGEGSRLTVL.

This clonotype occurred a few times. The V and J genes are TRBV29-1 and TRBJ1-1, with D unclear. The CDR3 totals 13 residues. Trimming took 5 bases from V and 9 from J, leaving 19 bases between them. Looked up from germline, CDR1 is SQVTM and CDR2 is ANQGSEA. The CDR3 DNA follows: TGCAGCGTTTTGGGTATTGAGGCAGAGAAAGCTTTCTTT. Its protein is CSVLGIEAEKAFF.

The V and J genes are TRBV5-6 and TRBJ1-1, with D possibly being TRBD1 (6 bases). Per the germline V gene, CDR1 is SGHDT and CDR2 is YYEEEE. CDR3 length: 18 residues. Trimming removed 2 bases from V and 1 base from J, with 21 bases in between. The CDR3 sequence: CASSFLWRIEGGNTEAFF. The CDR3, as DNA: TGTGCCAGCAGCTTCCTCTGGCGCATTGAGGGGGGGAACACTGAAGCTTTCTTT.

This clonotype was counted between two and nine times. The rearrangement joins TRBV5-8 to TRBJ2-7; D is unclear. CDR1 is SGHTS, CDR2 YDEGEE, per germline. The CDR3 runs to 14 residues. Trimming took 0 bases from V and 6 from J, leaving 13 bases between them. The CDR3 here is CASSLDGFPLEQYV. The DNA for the CDR3 is TGTGCCAGCAGCTTGGACGGGTTCCCTCTCGAGCAGTACGTC.

This clonotype was recorded a few times. The rearrangement links TRBV19 to TRBJ1-6; D is unclear. With 3 bases removed from V and 7 bases from J, the gap between germline ends came to 13 bases. The CDR3 extends over 15 amino acids. Per germline, CDR1 LNHDA and CDR2 SQIVND (reference sequence). CDR3 DNA sequence: TGTGCCAGTAGTATGTCTGGCAATGGGAATTCACCCCTCCACTTT. Protein product: CASSMSGNGNSPLHF.

There are a few counts of this clonotype. CDR3 nucleotides: TGTGCCATCAGTGAGACCCTCGGGACTCCGGCCCGCACAGATACGCAGTATTTT. Translated: CAISETLGTPARTDTQYF. The chain carries TRBV10-3 and TRBJ2-3; possible D gene TRBD2, 6 bases. CDR3 length: 18 amino acids. Trimming took 2 bases from V and 1 from J, leaving 19 bases between them. Germline V gene lookup returns CDR1 ENHRY and CDR2 SYGVKD.

Only a few counts were recorded for this clonotype. The CDR3 spells CAWSVDRAVYEQYF. CDR3 in DNA: TGTGCCTGGAGTGTGGACAGGGCTGTCTACGAGCAGTACTTC. The chain uses TRBV30 and TRBJ2-7; 8 nucleotides line up with TRBD1. The CDR3 spans 14 residues. Germline CDR1 GTSNPN, CDR2 SVGIG (reference sequence). The trim removed 0 bases at V and 3 bases at J, leaving 4 bases unmatched.

The chain carries TRBV29-1 and TRBJ2-5; possible D gene TRBD1, 6 bases. From germline, CDR1 is SQVTM and CDR2 ANQGSEA. The CDR3 covers 11 residues. CDR3 residues: CGDTRGETQYF. CDR3 DNA: TGCGGGGACACAAGAGGGGAGACCCAGTACTTC.

This clonotype was seen at least ten times. The chain has TRBV4-3 and TRBJ2-5, with D tentatively TRBD1 (5 bases). This CDR3 region has 14 residues. Germline-derived CDR1 and CDR2 are LGHNA and YSLEER. The germline V and J ends were trimmed by 0 bases and 5 bases, with 10 bases remaining between them. Here the CDR3 reads CASSQDPHRETQYF. For the CDR3, the DNA is TGCGCCAGCAGCCAAGACCCCCACAGGGAGACCCAGTACTTC.

V usage is TRBV6-6 and J usage is TRBJ1-1; a possible D gene is TRBD1 (6 bases). This CDR3 has 14 amino acids. Germline V CDR1 and CDR2: MNHNY, SVGAGI (reference sequence). V was shortened by 7 bases and J by 8 bases, with 20 bases between the two germline ends. The CDR3 reads CASIPGAGVWEAFF. The CDR3 coding sequence is TGTGCCAGCATTCCAGGGGCCGGAGTGTGGGAAGCTTTCTTT.